Given below is one T cell receptor beta chain in context. The data were taken from a study of blood T cell repertoires in COVID-19. At the level of the study: The samples span acute and convalescent COVID-19 from the United States, Italy and Spain. PBMCs, B-cell-depleted T cells, or T cells were the source of the cDNA or gDNA that made up the material.

Authors' data handling: It was from reference gene primer amplification that nucleated cell counts were estimated. TCRdb's copy holds only in-frame clones and misses some; the assay was immunoSEQ multiplex PCR. D and trimming were read from the DNA, whereas the V and J calls and clone size are those reported in that table. The table has roughly 80,000 clones, 80% to 85% seen once. From germline, CDR1 is MNHEY and CDR2 SVGAGI. V lost 2 bases and J lost 0, with 8 bases in between. CDR3 length equals 14 residues. The specimen was peripheral blood. This receptor was taken from a man older than 75 with acute or convalescent COVID-19. This sequence joins TRBV6-5 and TRBJ2-7; a weak D match, TRBD1 (7 bases). CDR3 bases: TGTGCCAGCAGTTACCAGGGGGGCTCCTACGAGCAGTACTTC. Protein: CASSYQGGSYEQYF.